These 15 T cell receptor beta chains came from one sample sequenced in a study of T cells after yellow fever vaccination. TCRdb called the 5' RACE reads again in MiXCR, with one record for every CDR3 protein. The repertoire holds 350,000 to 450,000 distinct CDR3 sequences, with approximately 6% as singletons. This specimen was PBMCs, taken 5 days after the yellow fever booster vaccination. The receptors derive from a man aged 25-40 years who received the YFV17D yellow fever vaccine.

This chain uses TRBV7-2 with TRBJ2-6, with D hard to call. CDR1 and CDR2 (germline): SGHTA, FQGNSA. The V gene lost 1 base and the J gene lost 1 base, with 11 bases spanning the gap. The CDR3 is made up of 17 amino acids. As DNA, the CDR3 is TGTGCCAGCAGCTTAGGTGGGATAGGTTCTGGGGCCAACGTCCTGACTTTC. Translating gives CASSLGGIGSGANVLTF.

The CDR3 coding sequence is TGCAGTGCTAGAATCACAGGGGAAGCAAAACTGTTTTTT. Protein product: CSARITGEAKLFF. V and J are TRBV20-1 and TRBJ1-4; TRBD1 aligns across 7 bases. The V gene's germline CDR1 is DFQATT and CDR2 SNEGSKA (reference sequence). J lost 10 bases, V lost 2 bases, and 7 bases had no gene match. The CDR3 length is 13 residues.

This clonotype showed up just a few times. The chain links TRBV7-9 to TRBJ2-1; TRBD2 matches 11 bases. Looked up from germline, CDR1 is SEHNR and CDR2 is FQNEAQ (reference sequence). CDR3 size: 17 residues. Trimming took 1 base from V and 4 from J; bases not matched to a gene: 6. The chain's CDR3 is CASSLGTSGSEYNEQFF. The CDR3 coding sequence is TGTGCCAGCAGCTTAGGAACTAGCGGGAGCGAGTACAATGAGCAGTTCTTC.

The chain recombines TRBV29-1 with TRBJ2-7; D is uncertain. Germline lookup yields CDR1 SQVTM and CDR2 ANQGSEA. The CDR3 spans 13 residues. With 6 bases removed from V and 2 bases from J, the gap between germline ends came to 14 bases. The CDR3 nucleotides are TGCAGCGTCGGAGTAGACACGGCCTACGAGCAGTACTTC. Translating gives CSVGVDTAYEQYF.

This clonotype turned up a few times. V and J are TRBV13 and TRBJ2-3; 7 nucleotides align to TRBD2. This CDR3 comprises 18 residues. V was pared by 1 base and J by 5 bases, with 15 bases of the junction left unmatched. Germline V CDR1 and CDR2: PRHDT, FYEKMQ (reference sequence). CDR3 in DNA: TGTGCCAGCAGCTTAGCCGGGGTAGGGCTGCCGGGGGGAGATACGCAGTATTTT. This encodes CASSLAGVGLPGGDTQYF.

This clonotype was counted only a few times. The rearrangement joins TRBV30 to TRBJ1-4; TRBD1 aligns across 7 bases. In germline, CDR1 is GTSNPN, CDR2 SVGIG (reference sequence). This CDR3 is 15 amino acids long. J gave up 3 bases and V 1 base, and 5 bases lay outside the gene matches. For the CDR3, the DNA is TGTGCCTGGAGTGCCGGGGACAGATCTAATGAAAAACTGTTTTTT. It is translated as CAWSAGDRSNEKLFF.

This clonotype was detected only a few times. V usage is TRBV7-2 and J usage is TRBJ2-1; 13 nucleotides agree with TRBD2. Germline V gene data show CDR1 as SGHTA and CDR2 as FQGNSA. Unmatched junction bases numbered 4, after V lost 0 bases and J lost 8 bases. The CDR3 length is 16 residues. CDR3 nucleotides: TGTGCCAGCAGCTTAGCCGGGACTAGCGGGATGTATGAGCAGTTCTTC. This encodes CASSLAGTSGMYEQFF.

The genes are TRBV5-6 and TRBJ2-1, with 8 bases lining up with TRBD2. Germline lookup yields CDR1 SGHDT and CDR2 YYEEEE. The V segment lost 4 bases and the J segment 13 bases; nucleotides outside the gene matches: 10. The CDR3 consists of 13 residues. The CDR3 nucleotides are TGTGCCAGCAGCCCCGGGACTAGTGTAATTCAGTTCTTC. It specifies CASSPGTSVIQFF.

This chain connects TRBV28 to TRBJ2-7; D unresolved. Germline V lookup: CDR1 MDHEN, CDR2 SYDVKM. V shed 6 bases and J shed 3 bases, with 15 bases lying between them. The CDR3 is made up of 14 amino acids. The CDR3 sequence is CASSLKWSHYEQYF. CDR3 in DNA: TGTGCCAGCAGCCTAAAGTGGTCCCACTACGAGCAGTACTTC.

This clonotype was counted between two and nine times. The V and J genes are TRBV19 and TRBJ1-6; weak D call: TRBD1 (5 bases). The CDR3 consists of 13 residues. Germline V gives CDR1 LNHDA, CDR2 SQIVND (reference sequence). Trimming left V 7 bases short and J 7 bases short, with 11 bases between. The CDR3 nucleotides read TGTGCCAGTACCGAGACAGAGAATTCACCCCTCCACTTT. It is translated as CASTETENSPLHF.

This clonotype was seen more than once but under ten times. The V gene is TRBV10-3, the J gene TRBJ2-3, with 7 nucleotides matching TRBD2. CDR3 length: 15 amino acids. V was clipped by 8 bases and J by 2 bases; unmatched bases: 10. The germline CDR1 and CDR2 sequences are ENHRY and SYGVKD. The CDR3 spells CAIGPAGTSTDTQYF. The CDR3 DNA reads TGTGCCATCGGTCCAGCGGGAACCTCCACAGATACGCAGTATTTT.

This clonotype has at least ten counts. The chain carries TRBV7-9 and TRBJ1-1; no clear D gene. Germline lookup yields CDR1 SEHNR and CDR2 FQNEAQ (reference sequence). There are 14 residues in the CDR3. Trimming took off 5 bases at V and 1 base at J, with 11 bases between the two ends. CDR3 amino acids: CASSPLTGNTEAFF. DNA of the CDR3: TGTGCCAGCAGCCCCCTGACGGGGAACACTGAAGCTTTCTTT.

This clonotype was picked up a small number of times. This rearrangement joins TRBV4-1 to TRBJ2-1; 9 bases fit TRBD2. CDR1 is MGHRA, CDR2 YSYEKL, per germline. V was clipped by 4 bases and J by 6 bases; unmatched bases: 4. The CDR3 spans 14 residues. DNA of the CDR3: TGCGCCAGCAGCCCGACTAGCGGAGTCAATGAGCAGTTCTTC. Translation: CASSPTSGVNEQFF.

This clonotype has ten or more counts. The CDR3 loop reads CASSNGDRVQPQHF. The CDR3 DNA reads TGTGCCAGCAGTAATGGAGACAGGGTTCAGCCCCAGCATTTT. The gene calls are TRBV27 and TRBJ1-5; the match to TRBD1 covers 7 bases. The CDR3 length is 14 residues. CDR1 and CDR2 (germline): MNHEY, SMNVEV (reference sequence). Trimming cost V 5 bases and J 6 bases; bases outside gene matches: 7.

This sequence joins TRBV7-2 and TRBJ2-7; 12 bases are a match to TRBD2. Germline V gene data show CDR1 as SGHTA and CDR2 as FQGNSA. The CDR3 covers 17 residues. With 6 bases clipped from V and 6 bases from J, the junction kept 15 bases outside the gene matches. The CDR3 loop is CASRSQLAGGGSSEQYF. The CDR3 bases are TGTGCCAGCAGATCACAACTAGCGGGAGGAGGTTCGAGCGAGCAGTACTTC.